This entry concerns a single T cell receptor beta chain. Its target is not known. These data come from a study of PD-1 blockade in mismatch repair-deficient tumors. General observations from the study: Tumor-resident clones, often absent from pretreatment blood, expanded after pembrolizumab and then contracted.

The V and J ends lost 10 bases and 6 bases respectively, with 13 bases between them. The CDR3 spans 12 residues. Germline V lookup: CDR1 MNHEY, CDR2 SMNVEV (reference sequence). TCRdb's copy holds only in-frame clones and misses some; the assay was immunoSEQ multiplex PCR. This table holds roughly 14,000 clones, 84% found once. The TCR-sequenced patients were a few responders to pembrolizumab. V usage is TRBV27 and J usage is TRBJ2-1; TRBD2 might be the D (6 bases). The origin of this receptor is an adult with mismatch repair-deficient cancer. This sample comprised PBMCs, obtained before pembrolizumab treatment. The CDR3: CAIHSGSNEQFF. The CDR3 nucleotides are TGTGCCATCCATAGCGGTTCCAATGAGCAGTTCTTC.